This T cell receptor (beta chain) was identified in a study of memory CD8 T cells in hepatitis C reinfection. Study-level background: A positive HCV RNA test after two negatives ≥60 days apart defined reinfection. Pre-reinfection samples were taken 55 to 20 weeks before detection. The study's findings and limits: Conclusions on public clonotypes and secondary clearance were not definitive with a handful of donors.

Only in-frame clones appear in the TCRdb table, and some are missing; sequencing was by immunoSEQ multiplex PCR. The profile covers around 6,000 clones, with 80% to 90% appearing a single time and about 22% taken by the ten largest. Noted time point: pre-reinfection, 55 to 20 weeks before reinfection detection. The sorted cells went straight to TCR sequencing with no prior in vitro expansion. Control naive CD8 T cells came from a couple of donors at all three reinfection time points. In its sample, this clone was seen once. What it recognizes is unknown. The germline V gene has CDR1 SGHTS and CDR2 YDEGEE. V lost 4 bases and J lost 2, with 14 bases in between. This CDR3 contains 15 residues.

This chain links TRBV5-8 with TRBJ2-3; possibly TRBD2 for D (5 bases). The material sequenced was naive CD8+ T cells sorted from blood. The TCR was taken from a man aged 50-59 years with hepatitis C virus infection. CDR3 residues: CASSPGVSATDTQYF. Written as DNA, the CDR3 is TGTGCCAGCAGCCCCGGGGTGAGCGCCACAGATACGCAGTATTTT.